These 5 T cell receptor beta chains share one sample of origin, sequenced in a study of glioma-infiltrating T cells after dendritic cell vaccination. Assay used: immunoSEQ multiplex PCR; TCRdb lists only in-frame clones, some missing. The profile shows about 95,000 clones, approximately 87% of them singletons. The sequenced sample was blood, obtained before dendritic cell vaccination. The receptor source for this set is a human donor with glioblastoma.

The chain couples TRBV2 to TRBJ1-2; TRBD1 matches at 8 bases. This CDR3 is 15 amino acids long. Germline CDR1 SNHLY, CDR2 FYNNEI. Trimming cost V 6 bases and J 5 bases; bases outside gene matches: 11. CDR3 sequence reads: CASSGTDRGVYGYTF. In DNA form, the CDR3 reads TGTGCCAGCAGCGGAACAGACAGGGGAGTGTATGGCTACACCTTC.

The genes are TRBV2 and TRBJ2-5, with D perhaps TRBD2 (6 bases). The CDR3 is 13 amino acids. Germline V CDR1 and CDR2: SNHLY, FYNNEI. Deletions cut 6 bases from V and 5 bases from J, with 13 bases between. The CDR3: CASSRESLETQYF. DNA of the CDR3: TGTGCCAGCAGCCGGGAGAGTTTGGAGACCCAGTACTTC.

At least ten counts were recorded for this clone. The gene calls are TRBV7-9 and TRBJ1-6; D is unclear. Germline CDR1 SEHNR, CDR2 FQNEAQ (reference sequence). V was clipped by 1 base and J by 11 bases, with 12 bases between them. CDR3 length: 14 residues. CDR3 region: CASSLDSTVAPLHF. The CDR3 DNA reads TGTGCCAGCAGCTTAGACAGTACAGTGGCACCCCTCCACTTT.

J is TRBJ1-2 and V is TRBV19, with D possibly being TRBD1 (5 bases). CDR3 length: 13 amino acids. Germline V gene data show CDR1 as LNHDA and CDR2 as SQIVND (reference sequence). The V gene lost 7 bases and the J gene lost 4 bases, with 13 bases spanning the gap. CDR3 nucleotides: TGTGCCAGTACCCTGGGGCAGTTCTATGGCTACACCTTC. Amino acids: CASTLGQFYGYTF.

The gene calls are TRBV15 and TRBJ2-3, with 8 positions matching TRBD2. The junction had 11 bases not matched to a gene; V was cut back by 0 bases and J by 0 bases. The CDR3 consists of 19 residues. Germline V CDR1 and CDR2: LNHNV, YYDKDF (reference sequence). CDR3 region: CATSRDGRGGLTSTDTQYF. The CDR3 nucleotides are TGTGCCACCAGCAGAGATGGCCGGGGGGGGCTAACAAGCACAGATACGCAGTATTTT.